This T cell receptor beta chain emerged from a study of blood T cell repertoires in COVID-19 (dated by TCRdb to about 2020). Some background on the complete study: Samples from collaborators originated in the United States, Italy and Spain and spanned both the acute and convalescent phases of COVID-19. The material from the prospective study consisted of cDNA or gDNA derived from T cells, B-cell-depleted T cells, or PBMCs. Subjects who had been exposed to COVID-19, were actively infected with it, or had recovered from it provided the deeply sampled blood TCRbeta repertoires that made up the dataset. The repertoires were released in a freely available public database intended as a resource for research on the immune response to SARS-CoV-2. The samples were drawn from the first 160 participants of the ongoing ImmuneRACE study and from about 1,200 subjects provided by 6 global collaborators. Sample metadata almost always included a de-identified subject ID, COVID-19 status, age in years and sex. Where available, HLA class I and class II types were taken from metadata supplied by the sample provider and were not determined by assay-based typing.

Comment on this clone: The clone's antigen remains unknown. No qualities accompany the bases; no much larger clone lies one base away.

CDR1 and CDR2 are read off the germline V gene as MDHEN and SYDVKM. The CDR3 numbers 15 residues from cysteine through phenylalanine. Only the CDR3 region is kept as DNA, spanning 45 bases read in frame from base 1. Germline trimming: 5 bases from V, 4 bases from J; junction bases outside gene matches: 8. General findings and caveats noted by the study authors: Clinical and demographic metadata were provided uncurated, with the amount varying by source and participant.

TCRbeta CDR3 regions were amplified from genomic DNA by means of the immunoSEQ Assay, a bias-controlled multiplex PCR. Per the authors' processing: Nucleated cell counts per sample were estimated from amplification of reference gene primers within the assay. To quantify the absolute abundance of each unique TCRbeta CDR3 rearrangement, sequence reads were collapsed and filtered. Productive Simpson clonality was computed per sample as the square root of Simpson's diversity index over productive rearrangements. What TCRdb holds here is the immuneACCESS table cut down to in-frame rearrangements. Part of the clones is not present; checked against another copy, under half of the missing clones reflect an unresolved V gene, and the others are unexplained. V and J calls and clone size are copied from that table; D and trimming were computed from the DNA. The sample table records roughly 43,000 clones; around 89% of these occur just once. Jointly, the top ten make up 3.7% of the sample.

Collaborating institutions collected whole blood in K2EDTA tubes following their own protocols. For TCRbeta analysis, collaborators shipped samples as frozen whole blood, isolated PBMCs, or DNA extracted from either of those sample types. Sequenced sample: peripheral blood. The TCR originated in a human donor in a cohort sampled during active COVID-19. The V gene is TRBV28 and the J gene is TRBJ2-7, with 10 middle bases fitting TRBD1. The DNA sequence is as follows: TGTGCCAGCAGTCCAACCGGGACAGGGGTGTACGAGCAGTACTTC. Its product reads: CASSPTGTGVYEQYF.